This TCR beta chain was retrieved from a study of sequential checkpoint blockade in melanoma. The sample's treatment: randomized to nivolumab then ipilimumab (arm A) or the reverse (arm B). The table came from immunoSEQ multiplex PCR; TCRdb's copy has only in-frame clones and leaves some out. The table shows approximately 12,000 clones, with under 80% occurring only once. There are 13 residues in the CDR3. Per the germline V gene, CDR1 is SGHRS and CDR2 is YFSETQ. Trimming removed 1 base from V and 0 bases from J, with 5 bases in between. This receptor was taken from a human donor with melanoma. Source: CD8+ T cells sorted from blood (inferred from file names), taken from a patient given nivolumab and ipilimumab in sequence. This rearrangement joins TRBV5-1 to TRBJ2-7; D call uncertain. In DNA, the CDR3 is TGCGCCAGCAGCTTGTCGCGCTCCTACGAGCAGTACTTC. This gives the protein CASSLSRSYEQYF.